This TCR beta chain is drawn from a study of blood T cell repertoires in COVID-19. Across the study: The study drew acute and convalescent COVID-19 samples from the United States, Italy and Spain. T cells, B-cell-depleted T cells, or PBMCs provided the cDNA or gDNA that served as material.

V gave up 6 bases and J gave up 0 bases, with 15 bases separating them. Germline V lookup: CDR1 SGHTA, CDR2 FQGTGA. This CDR3 has 16 residues. As handled by the study authors: Estimation of nucleated cell counts was performed using reference gene primer amplification. This table comes from immunoSEQ multiplex PCR, and its TCRdb copy is limited to in-frame clones, with some not included. Clone size and the V and J calls come from that table; the DNA yielded D and trimming. The data show around 100,000 clones, approximately 83% seen once. This chain uses TRBV7-3 with TRBJ1-3, with a weak D call TRBD1 (6 bases). The sequenced sample consisted of peripheral blood. This receptor was obtained from a woman between 70 and 85 years old with acute or convalescent COVID-19. The CDR3, as DNA: TGTGCCAGCAGTCCGGGACACTCGAGCTCTGGAAACACCATATATTTT. It is translated as CASSPGHSSSGNTIYF.